The T cell receptor beta chain described here comes from a study of breast tumors, draining lymph nodes, adjacent tissues. Via MiXCR, TCRdb re-called the multiplex PCR reads, giving one row per CDR3 protein. The sample lists 66,000 or so distinct CDR3 sequences; roughly 40% were seen once. CDR1 LGHNA and CDR2 YNFKEQ come from the germline V gene. The V gene end was trimmed by 4 bases and the J gene end by 3 bases; junction bases not matched to a gene: 15. The CDR3 sequence is 18 residues long. There are many counts of this clonotype. The antigen is undetermined. Study-level findings and limits: Tumor TCR diversity was below lymph nodes but above nontumor tissue. Compared with basal-like, luminal-like tumors shared significantly more repertoire with nontumor tissue.

The chain links TRBV4-2 to TRBJ1-5; 7 bases agree with TRBD1. The specimen sequenced was breast tumor tissue. The source is a female donor with breast cancer. Some clones in this sample may be carry-over from other donors' samples. In nucleotides, the CDR3 is TGTGCCAGCAGCCTAGAAGGGGGCAGGACCCTTTCCAATCAGCCCCAGCATTTT. Translating gives CASSLEGGRTLSNQPQHF.